This T cell receptor beta chain emerged from a study of PD-1 blockade in classical Hodgkin lymphoma. Study at large: Patients in the cohort were put on intravenous nivolumab, 3 mg/kg every 2 weeks. Broader study findings: While CD8+ TCR diversity did not rise significantly by C4D1, CD4+ TCR diversity did. Complete responders had baseline diversity similar to newly diagnosed patients.

Repertoires were generated with immunoSEQ multiplex PCR, while TCRdb's copy carries only in-frame clones and drops some. The sample has some 27,000 clones, approximately 80% seen once. In regard to this clone: The target antigen is unknown.

Noted time point: cycle 4 day 1 (C4D1), after more than five weeks of nivolumab. Patients all relapsed after autologous stem cell transplantation, and there was variation in brentuximab vedotin exposure. Magnetic negative selection of thawed PBMCs was the method by which CD4+ T cells were purified. Looked up from germline, CDR1 is SGHRS and CDR2 is YFSETQ. The CDR3 covers 15 residues. V shed 4 bases and J shed 5 bases, with 15 bases lying between them. The source of this sequence is a human donor with classical Hodgkin lymphoma. The rearrangement uses TRBV5-1 and TRBJ1-4; D may be TRBD1 (6 bases). The sample was CD4+ T cells from blood, taken before the fourth cycle of nivolumab. Here the CDR3 reads CASSPDGRGNEKLFF. Written as DNA, the CDR3 is TGCGCCAGCAGCCCTGACGGCAGGGGAAATGAAAAACTGTTTTTT.